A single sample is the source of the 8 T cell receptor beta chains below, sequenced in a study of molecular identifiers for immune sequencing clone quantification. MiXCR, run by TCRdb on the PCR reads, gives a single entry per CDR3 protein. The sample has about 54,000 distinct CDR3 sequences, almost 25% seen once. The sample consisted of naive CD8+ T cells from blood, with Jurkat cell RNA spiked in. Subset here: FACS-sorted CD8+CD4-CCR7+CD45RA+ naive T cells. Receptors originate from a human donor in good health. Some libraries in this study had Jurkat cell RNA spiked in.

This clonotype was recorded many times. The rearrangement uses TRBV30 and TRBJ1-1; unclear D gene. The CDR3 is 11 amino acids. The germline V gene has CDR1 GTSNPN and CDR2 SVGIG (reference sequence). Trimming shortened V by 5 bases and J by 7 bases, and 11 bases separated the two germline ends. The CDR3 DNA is TGTGCCTGGGAAAGGCAGATTGAAGCTTTCTTT. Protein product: CAWERQIEAFF.

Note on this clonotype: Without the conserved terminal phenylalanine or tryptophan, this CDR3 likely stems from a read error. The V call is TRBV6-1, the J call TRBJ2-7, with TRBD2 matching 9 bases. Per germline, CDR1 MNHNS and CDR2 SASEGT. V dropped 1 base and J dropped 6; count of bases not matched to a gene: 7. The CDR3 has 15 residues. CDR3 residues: CASSEVAGGPGEQYS. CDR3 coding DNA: TGTGCCAGCAGTGAAGTTGCGGGAGGGCCGGGCGAGCAGTACTCC.

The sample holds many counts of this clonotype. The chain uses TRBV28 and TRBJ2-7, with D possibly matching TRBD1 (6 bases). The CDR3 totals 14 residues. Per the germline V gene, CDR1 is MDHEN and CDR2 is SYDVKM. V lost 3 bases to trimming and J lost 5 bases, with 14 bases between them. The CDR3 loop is CASSFRGGLHEQYF. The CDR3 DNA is TGTGCCAGCAGTTTCAGAGGGGGTCTCCACGAGCAGTACTTC.

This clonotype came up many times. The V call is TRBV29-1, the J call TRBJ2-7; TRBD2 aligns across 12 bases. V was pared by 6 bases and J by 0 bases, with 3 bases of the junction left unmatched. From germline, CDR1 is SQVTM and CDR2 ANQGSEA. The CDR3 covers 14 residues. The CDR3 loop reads CSVELAGGSYEQYF. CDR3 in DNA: TGCAGCGTGGAACTAGCGGGGGGCTCCTACGAGCAGTACTTC.

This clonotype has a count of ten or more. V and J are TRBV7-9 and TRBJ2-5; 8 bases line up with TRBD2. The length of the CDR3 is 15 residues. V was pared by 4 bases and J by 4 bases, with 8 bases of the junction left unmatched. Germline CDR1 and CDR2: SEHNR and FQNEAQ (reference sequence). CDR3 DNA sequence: TGTGCCAGCAGCTCCGAGCGGGGGCAGGGAGAGACCCAGTACTTC. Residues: CASSSERGQGETQYF.

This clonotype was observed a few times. CDR3 DNA sequence: TGTGCCAGCAGCAAAAATTGGGGGGCTGACTATGGCTACACCTTC. This codes for CASSKNWGADYGYTF. The V call is TRBV2, the J call TRBJ1-2; maybe TRBD1 (6 bases). Trimming took 6 bases from V and 3 from J, leaving 17 bases between them. The CDR3 is 15 amino acids. Germline V CDR1 and CDR2: SNHLY, FYNNEI.

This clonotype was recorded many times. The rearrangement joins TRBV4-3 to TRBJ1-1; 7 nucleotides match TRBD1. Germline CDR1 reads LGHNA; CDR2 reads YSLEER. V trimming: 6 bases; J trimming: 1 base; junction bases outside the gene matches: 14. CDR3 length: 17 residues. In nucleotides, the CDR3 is TGCGCCAGCAGTCCAGGCGCCACGGGACAGAAGAACACTGAAGCTTTCTTT. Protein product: CASSPGATGQKNTEAFF.

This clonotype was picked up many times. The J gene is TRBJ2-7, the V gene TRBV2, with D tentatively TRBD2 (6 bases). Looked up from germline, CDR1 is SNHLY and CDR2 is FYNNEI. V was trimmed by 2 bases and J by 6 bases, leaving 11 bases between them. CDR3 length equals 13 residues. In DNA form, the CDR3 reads TGTGCCAGCAGTGAATTAGGTAGCGGCGAGCAGTACTTC. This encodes CASSELGSGEQYF.